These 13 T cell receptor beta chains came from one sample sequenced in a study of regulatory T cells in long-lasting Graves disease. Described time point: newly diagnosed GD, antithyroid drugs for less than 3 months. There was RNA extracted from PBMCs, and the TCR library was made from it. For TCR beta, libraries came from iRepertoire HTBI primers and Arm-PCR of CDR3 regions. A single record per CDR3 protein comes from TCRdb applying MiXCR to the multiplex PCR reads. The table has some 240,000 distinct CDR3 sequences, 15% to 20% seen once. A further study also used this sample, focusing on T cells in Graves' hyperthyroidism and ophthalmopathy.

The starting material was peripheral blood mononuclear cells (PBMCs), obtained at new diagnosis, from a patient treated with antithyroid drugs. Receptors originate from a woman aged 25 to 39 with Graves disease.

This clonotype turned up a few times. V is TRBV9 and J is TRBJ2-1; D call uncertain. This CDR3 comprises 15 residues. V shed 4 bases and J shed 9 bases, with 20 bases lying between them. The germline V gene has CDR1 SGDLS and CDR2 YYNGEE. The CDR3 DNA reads TGTGCCAGCAGCCCCCACGGGCGGAAGCAGTCTGAGCAGTTCTTC. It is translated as CASSPHGRKQSEQFF.

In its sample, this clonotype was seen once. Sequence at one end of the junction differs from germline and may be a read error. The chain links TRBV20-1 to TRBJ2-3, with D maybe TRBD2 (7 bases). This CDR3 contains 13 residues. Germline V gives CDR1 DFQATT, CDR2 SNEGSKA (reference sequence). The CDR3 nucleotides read TGCAGTGCCGTGGGGGGGCCTACATATACGCAGTATTTC. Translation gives CSAVGGPTYTQYF.

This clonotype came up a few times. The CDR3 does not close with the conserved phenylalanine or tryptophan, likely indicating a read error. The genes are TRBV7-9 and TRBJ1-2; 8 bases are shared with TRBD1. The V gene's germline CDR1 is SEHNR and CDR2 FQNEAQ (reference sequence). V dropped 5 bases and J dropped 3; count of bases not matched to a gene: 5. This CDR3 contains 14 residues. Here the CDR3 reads CASSAGQGDYGYTL. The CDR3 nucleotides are TGTGCCAGCAGCGCAGGACAGGGCGACTATGGCTACACCCTC.

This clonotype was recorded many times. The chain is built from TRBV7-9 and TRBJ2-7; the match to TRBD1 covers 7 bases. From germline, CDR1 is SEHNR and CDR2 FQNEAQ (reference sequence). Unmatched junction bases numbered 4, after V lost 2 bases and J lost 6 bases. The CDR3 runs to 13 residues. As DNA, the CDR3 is TGTGCCAGCAGCTTATTCTCAGGGGGCGAGCAGTACTTC. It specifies CASSLFSGGEQYF. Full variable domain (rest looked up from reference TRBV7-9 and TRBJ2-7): DTGVSQNPRHKITKRGQNVTFRCDPISEHNRLYWYRQTLGQGPEFLTYFQNEAQLEKSRLLSDRFSAERPKGSFSTLEIQRTEQGDSAMYLCASSLFSGGEQYFGPGTRLTVT.

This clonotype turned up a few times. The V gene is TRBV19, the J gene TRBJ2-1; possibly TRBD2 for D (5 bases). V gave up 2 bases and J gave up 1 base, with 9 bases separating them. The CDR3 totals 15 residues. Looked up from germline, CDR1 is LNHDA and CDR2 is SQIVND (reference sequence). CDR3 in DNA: TGTGCCAGTAGTATAACAGCGGAATCCTACAATGAGCAGTTCTTC. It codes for CASSITAESYNEQFF.

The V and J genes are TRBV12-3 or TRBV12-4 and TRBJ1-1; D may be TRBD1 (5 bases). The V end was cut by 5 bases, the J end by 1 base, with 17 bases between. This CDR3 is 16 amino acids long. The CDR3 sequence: CASSPTRGLGNTEAFF. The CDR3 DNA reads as TGTGCCAGCAGTCCGACCCGGGGGTTAGGGAACACTGAAGCTTTCTTT.

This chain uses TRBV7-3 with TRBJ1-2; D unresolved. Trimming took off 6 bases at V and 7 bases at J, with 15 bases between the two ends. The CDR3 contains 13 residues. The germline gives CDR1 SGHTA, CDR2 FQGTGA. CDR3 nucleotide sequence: TGTGCCAGCAGTTCCGATCGGGCAGTTGGCTACACCTTC. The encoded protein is CASSSDRAVGYTF.

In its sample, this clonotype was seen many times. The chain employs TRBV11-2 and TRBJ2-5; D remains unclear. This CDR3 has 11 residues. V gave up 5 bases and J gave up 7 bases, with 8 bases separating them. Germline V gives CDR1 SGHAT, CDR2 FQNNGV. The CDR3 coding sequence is TGTGCCAGCAGCCCCTTGGGGACCCAGTACTTC. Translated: CASSPLGTQYF.

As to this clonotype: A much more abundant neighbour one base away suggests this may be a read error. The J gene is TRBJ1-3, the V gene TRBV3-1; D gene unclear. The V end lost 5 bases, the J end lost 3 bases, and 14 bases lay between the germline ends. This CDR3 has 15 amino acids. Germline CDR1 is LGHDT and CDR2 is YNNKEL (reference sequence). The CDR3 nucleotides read TGTGCCAGCAGCGCCGCGCCAGAGGTTGGAAACACCATATATTTT. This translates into CASSAAPEVGNTIYF.

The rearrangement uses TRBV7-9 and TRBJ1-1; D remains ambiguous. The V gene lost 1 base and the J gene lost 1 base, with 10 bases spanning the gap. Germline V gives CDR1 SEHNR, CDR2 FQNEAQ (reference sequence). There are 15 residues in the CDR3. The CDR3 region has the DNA TGTGCCAGCAGCTTAGGGGTAAAACCGAACACTGAAGCTTTCTTT. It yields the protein CASSLGVKPNTEAFF.

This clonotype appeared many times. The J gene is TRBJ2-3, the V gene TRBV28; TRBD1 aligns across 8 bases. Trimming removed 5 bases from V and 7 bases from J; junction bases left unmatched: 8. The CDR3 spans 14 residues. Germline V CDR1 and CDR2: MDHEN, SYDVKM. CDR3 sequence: CASSPDRAVHTQYF. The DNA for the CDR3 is TGTGCCAGCAGTCCGGACAGGGCGGTGCATACGCAGTATTTT.

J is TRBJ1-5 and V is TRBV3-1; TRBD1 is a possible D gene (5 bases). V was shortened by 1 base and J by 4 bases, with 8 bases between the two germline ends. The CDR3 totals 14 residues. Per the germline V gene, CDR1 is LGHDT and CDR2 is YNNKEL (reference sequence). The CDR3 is CASSQAGWNQPQHF. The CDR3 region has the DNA TGTGCCAGCAGCCAAGCAGGGTGGAATCAGCCCCAGCATTTT.

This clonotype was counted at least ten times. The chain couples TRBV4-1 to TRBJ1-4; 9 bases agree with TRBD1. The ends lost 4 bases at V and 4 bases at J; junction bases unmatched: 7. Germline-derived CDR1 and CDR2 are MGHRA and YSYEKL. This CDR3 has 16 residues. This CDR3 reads CASSPGTGSFNEKLFF. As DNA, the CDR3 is TGCGCCAGCAGCCCCGGGACAGGGTCTTTTAATGAAAAACTGTTTTTT.